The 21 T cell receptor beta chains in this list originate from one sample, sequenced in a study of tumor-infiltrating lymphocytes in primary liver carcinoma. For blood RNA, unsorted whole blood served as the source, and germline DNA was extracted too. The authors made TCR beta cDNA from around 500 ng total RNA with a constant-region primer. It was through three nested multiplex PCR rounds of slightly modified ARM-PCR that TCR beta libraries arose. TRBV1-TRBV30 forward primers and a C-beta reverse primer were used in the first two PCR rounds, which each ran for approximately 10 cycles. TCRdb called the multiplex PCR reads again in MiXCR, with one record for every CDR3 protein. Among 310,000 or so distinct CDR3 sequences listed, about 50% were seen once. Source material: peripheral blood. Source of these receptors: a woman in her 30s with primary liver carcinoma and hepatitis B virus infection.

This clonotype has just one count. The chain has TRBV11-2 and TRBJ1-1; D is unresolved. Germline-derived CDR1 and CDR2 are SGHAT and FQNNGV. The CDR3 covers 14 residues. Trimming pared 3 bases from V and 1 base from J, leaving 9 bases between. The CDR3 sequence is CASSLGHGNTEAFF. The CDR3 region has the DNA TGTGCCAGCAGCTTGGGTCACGGGAACACTGAAGCTTTCTTT.

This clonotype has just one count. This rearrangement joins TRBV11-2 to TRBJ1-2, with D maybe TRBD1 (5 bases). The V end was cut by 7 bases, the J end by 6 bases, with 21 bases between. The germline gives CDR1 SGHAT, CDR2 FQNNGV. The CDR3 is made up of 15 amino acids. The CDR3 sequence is CASTLSRASTHGYTF. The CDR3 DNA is TGTGCCAGCACCTTGAGCAGGGCATCAACCCATGGCTACACCTTC.

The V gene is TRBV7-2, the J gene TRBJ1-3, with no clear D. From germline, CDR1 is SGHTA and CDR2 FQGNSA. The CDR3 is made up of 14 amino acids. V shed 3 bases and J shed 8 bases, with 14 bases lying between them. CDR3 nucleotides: TGTGCCAGCAGCTTCGGCTCAAATGGGGACACCATATATTTT. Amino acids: CASSFGSNGDTIYF.

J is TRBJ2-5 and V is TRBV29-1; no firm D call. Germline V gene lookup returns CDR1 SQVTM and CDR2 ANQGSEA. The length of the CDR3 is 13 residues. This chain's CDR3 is CRVVSWTGETQYF. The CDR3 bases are TGCAGAGTCGTCAGTTGGACGGGAGAGACCCAGTACTTC. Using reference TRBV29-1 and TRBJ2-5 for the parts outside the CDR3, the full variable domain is SAVISQKPSRDICQRGTSLTIQCQVDSQVTMMFWYRQQPGQSLTLIATANQGSEATYESGFVIDKFPISRPNLTFSTLTVSNMSPEDSSIYLCRVVSWTGETQYFGPGTRLLVL.

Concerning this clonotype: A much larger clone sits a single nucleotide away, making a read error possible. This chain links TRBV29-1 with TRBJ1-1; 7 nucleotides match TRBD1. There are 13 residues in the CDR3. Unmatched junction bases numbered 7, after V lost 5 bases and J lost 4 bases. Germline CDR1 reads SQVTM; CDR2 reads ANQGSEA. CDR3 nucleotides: TGCAGCGTTTCGACAGGGATGGTCACTGAAGCTTTCTTT. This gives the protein CSVSTGMVTEAFF.

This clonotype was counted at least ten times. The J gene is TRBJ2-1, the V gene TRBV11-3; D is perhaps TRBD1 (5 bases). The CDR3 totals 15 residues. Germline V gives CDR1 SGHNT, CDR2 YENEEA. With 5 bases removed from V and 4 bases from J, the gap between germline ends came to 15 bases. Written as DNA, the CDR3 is TGTGCCAGCAGCAAAGGACAAGGCCCTTACAATGAGCAGTTCTTC. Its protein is CASSKGQGPYNEQFF.

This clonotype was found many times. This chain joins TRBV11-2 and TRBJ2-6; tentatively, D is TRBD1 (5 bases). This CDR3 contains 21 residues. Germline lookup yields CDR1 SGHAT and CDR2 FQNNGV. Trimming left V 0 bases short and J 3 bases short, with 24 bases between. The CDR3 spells CASSLDPPGRRTRVGANVLTF. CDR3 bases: TGTGCCAGCAGCTTAGACCCCCCGGGCAGACGGACACGAGTTGGGGCCAACGTCCTGACTTTC.

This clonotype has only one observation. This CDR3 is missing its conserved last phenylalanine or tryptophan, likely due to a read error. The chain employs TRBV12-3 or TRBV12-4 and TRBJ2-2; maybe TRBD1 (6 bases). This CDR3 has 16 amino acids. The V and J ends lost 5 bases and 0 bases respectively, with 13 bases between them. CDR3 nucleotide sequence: TGTGCCAGCAGTCTTTGGACAGTGACGAACACCGGGGAGCTGTTTCTT. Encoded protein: CASSLWTVTNTGELFL.

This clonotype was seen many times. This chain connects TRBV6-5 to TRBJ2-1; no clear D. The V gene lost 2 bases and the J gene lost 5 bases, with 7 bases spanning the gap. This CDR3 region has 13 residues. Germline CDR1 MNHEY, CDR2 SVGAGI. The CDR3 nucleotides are TGTGCCAGCAGTTACGGACCCCACAATGAGCAGTTCTTC. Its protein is CASSYGPHNEQFF.

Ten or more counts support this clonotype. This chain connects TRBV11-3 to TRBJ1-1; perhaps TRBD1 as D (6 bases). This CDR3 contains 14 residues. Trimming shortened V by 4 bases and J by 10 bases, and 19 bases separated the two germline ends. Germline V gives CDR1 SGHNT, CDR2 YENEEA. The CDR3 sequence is CASSSVQGIRGAFF. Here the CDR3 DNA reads TGTGCCAGCAGCTCGGTCCAGGGGATACGGGGAGCTTTCTTT.

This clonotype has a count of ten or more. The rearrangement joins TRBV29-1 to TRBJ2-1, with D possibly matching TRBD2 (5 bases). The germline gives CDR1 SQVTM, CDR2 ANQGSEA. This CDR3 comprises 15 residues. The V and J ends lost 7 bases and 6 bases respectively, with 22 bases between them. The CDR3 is CSADYDRRAPNEQFF. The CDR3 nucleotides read TGCAGCGCTGACTATGACCGCCGAGCCCCCAATGAGCAGTTCTTC.

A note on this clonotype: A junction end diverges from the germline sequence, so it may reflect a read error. The CDR3 nucleotides read TGTGACAGCAGTTACGATGGGCGCGGGAAAGCTTTCTTT. This codes for CDSSYDGRGKAFF. The chain carries TRBV6-5 and TRBJ1-1; D call uncertain. CDR1 is MNHEY, CDR2 SVGAGI, per germline. CDR3 length: 13 residues.

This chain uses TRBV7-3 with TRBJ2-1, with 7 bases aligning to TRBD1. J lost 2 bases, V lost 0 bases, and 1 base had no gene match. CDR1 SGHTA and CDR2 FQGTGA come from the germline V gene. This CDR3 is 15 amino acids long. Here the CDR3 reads CASSLTGTAYNEQFF. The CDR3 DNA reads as TGTGCCAGCAGCTTAACGGGGACAGCCTACAATGAGCAGTTCTTC.

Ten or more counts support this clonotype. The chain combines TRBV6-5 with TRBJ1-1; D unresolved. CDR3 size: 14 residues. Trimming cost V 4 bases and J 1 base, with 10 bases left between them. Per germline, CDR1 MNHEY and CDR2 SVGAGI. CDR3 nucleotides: TGTGCCAGCAGTTTCCAAGGTCCGAACACTGAAGCTTTCTTT. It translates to CASSFQGPNTEAFF.

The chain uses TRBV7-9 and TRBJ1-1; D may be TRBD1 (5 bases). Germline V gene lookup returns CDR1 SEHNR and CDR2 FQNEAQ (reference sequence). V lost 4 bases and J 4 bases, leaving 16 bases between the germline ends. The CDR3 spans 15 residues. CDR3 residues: CASSSPGTPITEAFF. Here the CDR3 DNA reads TGTGCCAGCAGCTCCCCCGGGACTCCTATCACTGAAGCTTTCTTT.

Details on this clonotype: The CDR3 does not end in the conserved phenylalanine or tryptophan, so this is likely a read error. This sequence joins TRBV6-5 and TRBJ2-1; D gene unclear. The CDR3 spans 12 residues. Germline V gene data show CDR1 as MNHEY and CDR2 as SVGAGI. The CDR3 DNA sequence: TGTGCCAGCAGTTACCCGGAGAATGAACAGTTCTTG. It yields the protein CASSYPENEQFL.

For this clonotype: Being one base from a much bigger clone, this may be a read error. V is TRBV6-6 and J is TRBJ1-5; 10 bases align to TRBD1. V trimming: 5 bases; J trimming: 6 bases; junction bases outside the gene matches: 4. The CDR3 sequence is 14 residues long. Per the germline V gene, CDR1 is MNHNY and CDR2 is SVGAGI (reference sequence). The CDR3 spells CASSGQGVGQPQHF. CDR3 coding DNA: TGTGCCAGCAGTGGACAGGGGGTCGGTCAGCCCCAGCATTTT.

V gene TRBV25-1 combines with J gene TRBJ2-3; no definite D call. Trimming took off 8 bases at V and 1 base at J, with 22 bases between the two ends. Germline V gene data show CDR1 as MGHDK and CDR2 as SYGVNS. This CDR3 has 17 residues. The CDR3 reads CASLIPGWERRTDTQYF. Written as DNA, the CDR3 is TGTGCCAGCCTAATCCCCGGGTGGGAACGACGCACAGATACGCAGTATTTT.

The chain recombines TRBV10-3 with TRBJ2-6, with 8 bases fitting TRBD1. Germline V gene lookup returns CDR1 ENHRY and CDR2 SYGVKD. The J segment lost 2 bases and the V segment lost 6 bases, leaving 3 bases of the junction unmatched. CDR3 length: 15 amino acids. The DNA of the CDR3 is TGTGCCATCAGCGAACAGGGGGCTGGGGCCAACGTCCTGACTTTC. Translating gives CAISEQGAGANVLTF.

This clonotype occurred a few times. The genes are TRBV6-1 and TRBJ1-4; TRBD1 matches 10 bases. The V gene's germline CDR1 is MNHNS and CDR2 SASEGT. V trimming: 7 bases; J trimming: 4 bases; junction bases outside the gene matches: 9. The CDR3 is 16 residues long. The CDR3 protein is CASIETGGSFNEKLFF. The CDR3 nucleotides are TGTGCCAGCATTGAGACAGGGGGCAGTTTTAATGAAAAACTGTTTTTT.

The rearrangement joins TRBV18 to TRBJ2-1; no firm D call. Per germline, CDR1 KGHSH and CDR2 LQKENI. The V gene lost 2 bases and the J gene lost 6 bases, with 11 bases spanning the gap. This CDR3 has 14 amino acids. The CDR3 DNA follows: TGTGCCAGCTCACCAAATAGGATCCCCAATGAGCAGTTCTTC. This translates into CASSPNRIPNEQFF.